This TCR beta chain was documented in a study of blood T cell repertoires in COVID-19. About the research overall: There were acute and convalescent COVID-19 samples, and they came from the United States, Italy and Spain. T cells, B-cell-depleted T cells, or PBMCs provided the cDNA or gDNA that served as material.

Per the authors' pipeline: Amplification from reference gene primers served as the basis for estimated nucleated cell counts. Produced via immunoSEQ multiplex PCR; TCRdb's table is partial and in-frame only. That table furnishes V, J and clone size, whereas the DNA furnished D and trimming. Among about 86,000 clones listed, more than 75% were seen once. CDR3 length equals 13 residues. Trimming took off 7 bases at V and 2 bases at J, with 10 bases between the two ends. Germline V gene data show CDR1 as SGHNT and CDR2 as YYREEE (reference sequence). The V call is TRBV5-4, the J call TRBJ1-3; D call uncertain. The receptor comes from a human donor in a cohort sampled during active COVID-19. Sequencing was performed on peripheral blood. The CDR3 protein is CASLSPTGNTIYF. The CDR3 DNA sequence: TGTGCCAGCCTGAGCCCTACTGGAAACACCATATATTTT.